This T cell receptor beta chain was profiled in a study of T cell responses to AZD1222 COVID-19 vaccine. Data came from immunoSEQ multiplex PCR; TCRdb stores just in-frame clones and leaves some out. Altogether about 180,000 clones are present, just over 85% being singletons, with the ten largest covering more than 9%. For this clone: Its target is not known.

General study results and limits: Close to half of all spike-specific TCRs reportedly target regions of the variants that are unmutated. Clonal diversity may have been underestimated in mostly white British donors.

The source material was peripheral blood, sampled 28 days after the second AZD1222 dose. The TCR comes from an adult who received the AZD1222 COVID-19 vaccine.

The CDR3 bases are TGTGCCAGCAGCCCCCAGCGGGGGGCTGAGCAGTTCTTC. Protein product: CASSPQRGAEQFF. This chain links TRBV16 with TRBJ2-1; 9 nucleotides align to TRBD2. The ends lost 4 bases at V and 9 bases at J; junction bases unmatched: 4. This CDR3 region has 13 residues. Germline V gene lookup returns CDR1 KGHSY and CDR2 FQNENV. The variable domain in full, with the rest retrieved from reference TRBV16 and TRBJ2-1, is GEEVAQTPKHLVRGEGQKAKLYCAPIKGHSYVFWYQQVLKNEFKFLISFQNENVFDETGMPKERFSAKCLPNSPCSLEIQATKLEDSAVYFCASSPQRGAEQFFGPGTRLTVL.